This T cell receptor beta chain came from a study of early T cells in non-severe SARS-CoV-2 infection. At the level of the study: The chains were unpaired, and the sequenced material was bulk RNA from unsorted whole blood.

The study, taken as a whole, reports: Comparison of clonotypes with VDJdb favored anti-spike CD8 responses while missing private and CD4 specificities.

This clonotype was detected only a few times. No antigen is known for it. Attachment of unique molecular identifiers to individual cDNA molecules was performed. TCRdb used MiXCR to reprocess the 5' RACE reads, holding one entry per CDR3 protein. Of 65,000 to 95,000 distinct CDR3 sequences listed, about 17% were seen once; the top ten hold about 3.1%. This CDR3 has 19 amino acids. With V trimmed by 5 bases and J by 3 bases, 17 bases remained unmatched. CDR1 and CDR2 from the germline V gene are SQVTM and ANQGSEA. The sample taken for sequencing was whole blood. The V gene is TRBV29-1, the J gene TRBJ2-5, with TRBD2 identical over 14 bases. The sequence was obtained from an adult who was a healthcare worker with PCR-confirmed SARS-CoV-2 infection or an uninfected control (not recorded which). The CDR3 spells CSVKMEDWPGLAGEETQYF. In DNA, the CDR3 is TGCAGCGTTAAAATGGAGGACTGGCCGGGACTAGCGGGAGAAGAGACCCAGTACTTC.